The TCR beta chain under discussion was sequenced for a study of blood T cell repertoires in COVID-19. Study information: Researchers got acute and convalescent COVID-19 samples from the United States, Italy and Spain. T cells, B-cell-depleted T cells, or PBMCs supplied cDNA or gDNA.

In this sample, this clone turned up once. Authors' processing steps: Using reference gene primer amplification, nucleated cell counts were estimated. Sequenced by immunoSEQ multiplex PCR; TCRdb stores in-frame clones only, minus some. V, J and clone size reflect that table, while D and trimming were determined from the DNA. This table holds some 54,000 clones, about four fifths found once. V was pared by 1 base and J by 9 bases, with 5 bases of the junction left unmatched. Per the germline V gene, CDR1 is SGHAT and CDR2 is FQNNGV. The CDR3 is 14 residues long. Sequencing was carried out using peripheral blood. This receptor was identified in a woman older than 75 with COVID-19, enrolled during active disease. The chain is built from TRBV11-2 and TRBJ2-1, with 8 nucleotides matching TRBD1. This CDR3 is CASSLVRGLSEQFF. CDR3 nucleotide sequence: TGTGCCAGCAGCTTAGTCAGGGGGCTGAGTGAGCAGTTCTTC.